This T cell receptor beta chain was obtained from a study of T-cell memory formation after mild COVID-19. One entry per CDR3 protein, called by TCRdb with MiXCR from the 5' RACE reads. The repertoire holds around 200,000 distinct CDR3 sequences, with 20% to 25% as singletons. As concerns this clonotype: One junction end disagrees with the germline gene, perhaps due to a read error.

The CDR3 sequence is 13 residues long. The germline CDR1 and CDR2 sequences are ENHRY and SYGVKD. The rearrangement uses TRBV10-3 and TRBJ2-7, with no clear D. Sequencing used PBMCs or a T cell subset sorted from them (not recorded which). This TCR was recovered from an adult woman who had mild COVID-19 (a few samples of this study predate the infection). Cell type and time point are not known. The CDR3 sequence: CAVSETIYYEQYF. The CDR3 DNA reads TGTGCCGTCAGTGAAACGATTTACTACGAGCAGTACTTC.